Listed here are 32 T cell receptor beta chains from one sample, sequenced in a study of PD-1 blockade in classical Hodgkin lymphoma (TCRdb year 2020). The time point label of this sample denotes: cycle 2 day 1 (C2D1) of nivolumab. Relapse after autologous stem cell transplantation had occurred in all trial patients, and cohorts A, B and C were distinguished by prior brentuximab vedotin exposure. Libraries were constructed by the immunoSEQ multiplex PCR assay. TCRdb took this table from immuneACCESS and kept in-frame rearrangements with V and J called. Such tables lack part of the clones; where checked against another copy, unresolved V genes explain under half of the gap, and the rest is unexplained. This sample lists 80,000 to 100,000 clones; around 81% were detected once. Of the sample, 15% to 20% is held by the ten largest clones. The sequenced sample was peripheral blood mononuclear cells (PBMCs), obtained before the second cycle of nivolumab. The receptor source for this set is a human donor with classical Hodgkin lymphoma.

This clone has just a few counts. The chain has TRBV29-1 and TRBJ1-1; tentative D call: TRBD1 (5 bases). Germline values: CDR1 SQVTM, CDR2 ANQGSEA. V lost 7 bases and J lost 1, with 10 bases in between. This CDR3 is built from 12 residues. CDR3 region: CSARQTNTEAFF. CDR3 nucleotides: TGCAGCGCCCGACAGACGAACACTGAAGCTTTCTTT.

V is TRBV9 and J is TRBJ1-2; D is uncertain. Germline CDR1 reads SGDLS; CDR2 reads YYNGEE. The CDR3 extends over 17 amino acids. Trimming took 3 bases from V and 2 from J, leaving 20 bases between them. This CDR3 is CASSGYSRPDPNYGYTF. The CDR3 DNA reads as TGTGCCAGCAGCGGCTATAGTCGGCCCGACCCAAACTATGGCTACACCTTC.

DNA of the CDR3: TGTGCCAGCAGCGGTGCGGGAACTAATGAAAAACTGTTTTTT. This codes for CASSGAGTNEKLFF. The genes are TRBV5-6 and TRBJ1-4; the D is unclear. There are 14 residues in the CDR3. The germline CDR1 and CDR2 sequences are SGHDT and YYEEEE. Trimming stripped 4 bases from V and 1 base from J, with 8 bases between. Supplemented by reference TRBV5-6 and TRBJ1-4, the full variable domain reads DAGVTQSPTHLIKTRGQQVTLRCSPKSGHDTVSWYQQALGQGPQFIFQYYEEEERQRGNFPDRFSGHQFPNYSSELNVNALLLGDSALYLCASSGAGTNEKLFFGSGTQLSVL.

V gene TRBV30 combines with J gene TRBJ2-5, with TRBD2 identical over 7 bases. CDR1 and CDR2 (germline): GTSNPN, SVGIG (reference sequence). The CDR3 length is 13 residues. Germline trimming cut 6 bases from V and 5 bases from J; bases unmatched to any gene: 9. Written as DNA, the CDR3 is TGTGCCTGTCCGGGCGGGACTATCGAGACCCAGTACTTC. It is translated as CACPGGTIETQYF.

V usage is TRBV2 and J usage is TRBJ2-5; possibly TRBD2 for D (6 bases). Trimming removed 2 bases at V and 5 bases at J, with 12 bases between. The CDR3 loop spans 14 amino acids. Germline V gene sequence: CDR1 SNHLY, CDR2 FYNNEI. The CDR3 bases are TGTGCCAGCAGTGAACTACTAGCAGGGGAGACCCAGTACTTC. Its translation: CASSELLAGETQYF.

The V and J genes are TRBV6-4 and TRBJ2-7; TRBD1 aligns across 7 bases. CDR1 and CDR2 from the germline V gene are MRHNA and SNTAGT. The CDR3 has 14 amino acids. The trim removed 4 bases at V and 6 bases at J, leaving 9 bases unmatched. The CDR3 nucleotides read TGTGCCAGCAGTGGGGTGACAGGGCTCCCCGAGCAGTACTTC. It codes for CASSGVTGLPEQYF.

The chain uses TRBV6-5 and TRBJ1-2; D is unclear. CDR3 length equals 14 residues. V was cut by 0 bases and J by 6 bases, with 11 bases left in between. CDR1 MNHEY and CDR2 SVGAGI come from the germline V gene. The CDR3 coding sequence is TGTGCCAGCAGTTACTCCCAGATGCTAAATGGCTACACCTTC. Its protein is CASSYSQMLNGYTF.

This chain joins TRBV18 and TRBJ1-4; TRBD1 agrees at 8 bases. Germline CDR1 and CDR2: KGHSH and LQKENI. This CDR3 is 12 amino acids long. J was trimmed by 14 bases and V by 6 bases; bases with no gene match: 8. Here the CDR3 reads CASSPLGDRLFF. The CDR3 DNA reads TGTGCCAGCTCGCCCCTAGGGGACAGGCTGTTTTTT.

The rearrangement uses TRBV5-6 and TRBJ2-5; 14 positions agree with TRBD2. This CDR3 spans 16 amino acids. Germline assignment: CDR1 SGHDT and CDR2 YYEEEE. Losses at the gene ends were 1 base for V and 5 bases for J; bases not matched to a gene: 4. The CDR3 here is CASSLKGLAGVETQYF. The CDR3, as DNA: TGTGCCAGCAGCTTGAAGGGACTAGCGGGAGTCGAGACCCAGTACTTC.

The CDR3 sequence: CASSQEMSKGLDNEKLFF. The DNA for the CDR3 is TGCGCCAGCAGCCAAGAAATGAGTAAAGGGCTGGATAATGAAAAACTGTTTTTT. This chain uses TRBV4-1 with TRBJ1-4; no clear D gene. The CDR3 is 18 residues long. V shed 0 bases and J shed 4 bases, with 18 bases lying between them. The V gene's germline CDR1 is MGHRA and CDR2 YSYEKL.

About this clone itself: At the DNA level, this CDR3 is encoded by other sequences in the same sample as well. CDR3 sequence: CASSFRGQETQYF. The CDR3 bases are TGTGCCAGCAGCTTTAGAGGCCAAGAGACCCAGTACTTC. The chain joins TRBV7-2 to TRBJ2-5; no clear D. The germline V and J ends were trimmed by 3 bases and 1 base, with 6 bases remaining between them. The CDR3 is 13 amino acids. Germline V gene lookup returns CDR1 SGHTA and CDR2 FQGNSA.

The table lists this clone with a few counts. The chain is built from TRBV7-2 and TRBJ1-2, with TRBD1 matching 10 bases. The J segment lost 7 bases and the V segment lost 3 bases, leaving 2 bases of the junction unmatched. This CDR3 is built from 13 residues. Germline V gene sequence: CDR1 SGHTA, CDR2 FQGNSA. CDR3 DNA sequence: TGTGCCAGCAGCTTGGGACAGGGGACTGGCTACACCTTC. Translation gives CASSLGQGTGYTF. The full variable domain, completed using reference TRBV7-2 and TRBJ1-2, is GAGVSQSPSNKVTEKGKDVELRCDPISGHTALYWYRQSLGQGLEFLIYFQGNSAPDKSGLPSDRFSAERTGGSVSTLTIQRTQQEDSAVYLCASSLGQGTGYTFGSGTRLTVV.

This chain joins TRBV5-1 and TRBJ2-1, with a tentative D call TRBD1 (6 bases). The CDR3 loop spans 12 amino acids. The germline V gene has CDR1 SGHRS and CDR2 YFSETQ. V was clipped by 8 bases and J by 2 bases, with 8 bases between them. DNA of the CDR3: TGCGCCAGTGGGGACACCTACAATGAGCAGTTCTTC. Its protein is CASGDTYNEQFF.

A single count supports this clone. This chain connects TRBV7-3 to TRBJ1-3; TRBD1 matches at 8 bases. This CDR3 is built from 16 residues. V trimming: 3 bases; J trimming: 0 bases; junction bases outside the gene matches: 4. Germline V gene lookup returns CDR1 SGHTA and CDR2 FQGTGA. The chain's CDR3 is CASSLTGVGSGNTIYF. The CDR3 nucleotides read TGTGCCAGCAGCTTGACAGGGGTGGGCTCTGGAAACACCATATATTTT.

The rearrangement uses TRBV29-1 and TRBJ2-4; TRBD1 matches at 11 bases. Germline V gene sequence: CDR1 SQVTM, CDR2 ANQGSEA. The CDR3 is made up of 15 amino acids. V lost 4 bases to trimming and J lost 2 bases; unmatched junction nucleotides: 4. CDR3 coding DNA: TGCAGCGTTGTGGGACAGGGGGAGACCAAAAACATTCAGTACTTC. Amino acid sequence: CSVVGQGETKNIQYF.

Details on this clone: One end of the junction is discordant with germline, which a read error may explain. The chain links TRBV6-1 to TRBJ2-7; TRBD2 matches 9 bases. The germline gives CDR1 MNHNS, CDR2 SASEGT. The CDR3 length is 14 residues. Here the CDR3 reads CASIEAGGLGEQYF. The CDR3 region has the DNA TGTGCCAGCATTGAAGCGGGAGGCCTGGGCGAGCAGTACTTC.

V gene TRBV5-6 combines with J gene TRBJ2-3; perhaps TRBD1 as D (7 bases). V lost 4 bases and J 4 bases, leaving 10 bases between the germline ends. Germline V gene lookup returns CDR1 SGHDT and CDR2 YYEEEE. The CDR3 has 13 amino acids. CDR3 amino acids: CASSRRGADTQYF. DNA of the CDR3: TGTGCCAGCAGCCGCAGGGGGGCAGATACGCAGTATTTT.

The chain couples TRBV7-2 to TRBJ1-1; D is undetermined. Looked up from germline, CDR1 is SGHTA and CDR2 is FQGNSA. Between the trimmed V and J ends, which lost 0 bases and 2 bases, there was a span of 7 bases. The CDR3 contains 14 residues. CDR3 amino acids: CASSLARLNTEAFF. The CDR3 nucleotides read TGTGCCAGCAGCTTAGCGCGGCTTAACACTGAAGCTTTCTTT.

In DNA form, the CDR3 reads TGTGCCTGGAGTGGGGCTTTCTGGGTGATCCCCCACGAGCAGTACTTC. Its protein is CAWSGAFWVIPHEQYF. This chain connects TRBV30 to TRBJ2-7; D remains unclear. The germline CDR1 and CDR2 sequences are GTSNPN and SVGIG (reference sequence). This CDR3 region has 16 residues. The V gene lost 1 base and the J gene lost 5 bases, with 21 bases spanning the gap.

This chain links TRBV5-5 with TRBJ2-3; D unresolved. V shed 0 bases and J shed 1 base, with 12 bases lying between them. CDR1 is SGHKS, CDR2 YYEKEE, per germline (reference sequence). This CDR3 has 16 residues. The DNA for the CDR3 is TGTGCCAGCAGCTTGGTTCCCGCCCGCGGCACAGATACGCAGTATTTT. The encoded protein is CASSLVPARGTDTQYF.

The chain combines TRBV6-6 with TRBJ1-5, with 8 bases fitting TRBD1. The trim removed 5 bases at V and 5 bases at J, leaving 8 bases unmatched. The CDR3 is made up of 15 amino acids. The germline CDR1 and CDR2 sequences are MNHNY and SVGAGI (reference sequence). DNA for the CDR3: TGTGCCAGCAGTGCCGGACAGGGAGTCCATCAGCCCCAGCATTTT. It encodes CASSAGQGVHQPQHF.

The chain has TRBV6-5 and TRBJ2-5, with D perhaps matching TRBD2 (6 bases). This CDR3 is 15 amino acids long. V lost 6 bases, J lost 5 bases, and 19 bases lay in between. In germline, CDR1 is MNHEY, CDR2 SVGAGI. Here the CDR3 reads CASSSLRGSEETQYF. CDR3 nucleotide sequence: TGTGCCAGCAGCTCCCTACGGGGGTCTGAGGAGACCCAGTACTTC.

The J gene is TRBJ1-1, the V gene TRBV2, with D unclear. Trimming pared 8 bases from V and 3 bases from J, leaving 13 bases between. The germline V gene has CDR1 SNHLY and CDR2 FYNNEI. The CDR3 is 13 amino acids. The CDR3: CASGLQVDTEAFF. CDR3 nucleotides: TGTGCCAGCGGTCTACAAGTGGACACTGAAGCTTTCTTT.

This clone was counted a few times. The chain carries TRBV7-8 and TRBJ1-5; possibly TRBD1 for D (6 bases). This CDR3 region has 15 residues. The V end was cut by 5 bases, the J end by 7 bases, with 18 bases between. The germline V gene encodes CDR1 SGHVS and CDR2 FQNEAQ. The CDR3 is CASSPGGLQGQPQHF. CDR3 coding DNA: TGTGCCAGCAGCCCCGGGGGGCTTCAAGGGCAGCCCCAGCATTTT. Drawing the rest from reference TRBV7-8 and TRBJ1-5, the complete variable domain is GAGVSQSPRYKVAKRGQDVALRCDPISGHVSLFWYQQALGQGPEFLTYFQNEAQLDKSGLPSDRFFAERPEGSVSTLKIQRTQQEDSAVYLCASSPGGLQGQPQHFGDGTRLSIL.

CDR3 DNA: TGTGCCAGCAGGCCGGGGGCGGCCGGGGAGCTGTTTTTT. This gives the protein CASRPGAAGELFF. The chain carries TRBV28 and TRBJ2-2; either TRBD1 or TRBD2 may supply D (6 bases each). Germline values: CDR1 MDHEN, CDR2 SYDVKM. The ends were cut back, 6 bases at V and 6 bases at J, with 11 bases in the middle. The length of the CDR3 is 13 residues.

This rearrangement joins TRBV2 to TRBJ2-7; D ambiguous. CDR1 is SNHLY and CDR2 is FYNNEI in the germline V gene. The CDR3 has 13 residues. Trimming stripped 4 bases from V and 5 bases from J, with 12 bases between. In DNA form, the CDR3 reads TGTGCCAGCAGTGTAGAAGGGTTCAACGAGCAGTACTTC. Protein product: CASSVEGFNEQYF.

The chain uses TRBV9 and TRBJ2-1; D perhaps matches TRBD2 (6 bases). The CDR3 totals 16 residues. V dropped 3 bases and J dropped 4 bases, with 17 bases sitting between them. Germline CDR1 is SGDLS and CDR2 is YYNGEE. The CDR3 coding sequence is TGTGCCAGCAGCGGACCCACGGGAGCTGGTTACAATGAGCAGTTCTTC. Its translation: CASSGPTGAGYNEQFF.

The rearrangement uses TRBV29-1 and TRBJ2-1; D is unclear. CDR3 length: 14 amino acids. V shed 3 bases and J shed 4 bases, with 13 bases lying between them. Germline CDR1 SQVTM, CDR2 ANQGSEA. The CDR3 DNA reads as TGCAGCGTTGACGGGCTAGAAATTTACAATGAGCAGTTCTTC. As protein: CSVDGLEIYNEQFF.

The rearrangement uses TRBV5-4 and TRBJ2-5; the D gene could be TRBD1 or TRBD2 (5 bases each). V gave up 5 bases and J gave up 1 base, with 9 bases separating them. CDR1 and CDR2 (germline): SGHNT, YYREEE (reference sequence). The CDR3 sequence is 13 residues long. Here the CDR3 reads CASSWGTQETQYF. The DNA of the CDR3 is TGTGCCAGCAGTTGGGGGACCCAAGAGACCCAGTACTTC.

The gene calls are TRBV27 and TRBJ1-2; maybe TRBD1 (6 bases). Germline lookup yields CDR1 MNHEY and CDR2 SMNVEV (reference sequence). The CDR3 is 14 residues long. The V and J ends lost 8 bases and 5 bases respectively, with 18 bases between them. The CDR3 bases are TGTGCCAGCCACTGGCGGGGGCCTTTTTATGGCTACACCTTC. Protein product: CASHWRGPFYGYTF.

The V and J genes are TRBV7-9 and TRBJ2-3, with D possibly called TRBD1 or TRBD2 (5 bases each). This CDR3 comprises 15 residues. V was cut by 8 bases and J by 1 base, with 16 bases left in between. Germline assignment: CDR1 SEHNR and CDR2 FQNEAQ (reference sequence). CDR3 residues: CASGDGLGRTDTQYF. CDR3 in DNA: TGTGCCAGCGGGGACGGCCTGGGGCGCACAGATACGCAGTATTTT.

This clone occurred a few times. The chain links TRBV7-9 to TRBJ1-1; the D gene is possibly TRBD1 (6 bases). Germline V lookup: CDR1 SEHNR, CDR2 FQNEAQ (reference sequence). The CDR3 runs 14 residues. V was cut by 6 bases and J by 4 bases, with 15 bases left in between. In DNA, the CDR3 is TGTGCCAGCAGTCAAAACAGGGAGGGCACTGAAGCTTTCTTT. Protein: CASSQNREGTEAFF.